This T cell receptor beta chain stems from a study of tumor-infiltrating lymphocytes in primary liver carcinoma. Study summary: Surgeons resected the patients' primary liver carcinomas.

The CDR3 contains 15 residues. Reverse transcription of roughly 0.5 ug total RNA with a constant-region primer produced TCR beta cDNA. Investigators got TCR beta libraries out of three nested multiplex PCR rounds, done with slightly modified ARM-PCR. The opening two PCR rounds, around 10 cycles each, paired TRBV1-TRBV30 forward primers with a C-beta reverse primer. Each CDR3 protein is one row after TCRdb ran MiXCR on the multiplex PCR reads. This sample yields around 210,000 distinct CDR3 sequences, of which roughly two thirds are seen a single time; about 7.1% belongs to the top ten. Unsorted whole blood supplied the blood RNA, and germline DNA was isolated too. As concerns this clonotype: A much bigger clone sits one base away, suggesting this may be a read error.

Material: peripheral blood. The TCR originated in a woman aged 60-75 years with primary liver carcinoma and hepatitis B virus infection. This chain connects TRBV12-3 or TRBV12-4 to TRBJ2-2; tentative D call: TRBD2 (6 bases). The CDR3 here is CVSSPGLVQPGELFF. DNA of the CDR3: TGTGTCAGCAGTCCGGGACTCGTCCAACCCGGGGAGCTGTTTTTT.